What follows are 2 T cell receptor beta chains derived from one specimen sequenced in a study of vaccination effects on CD4 cells after COVID-19. For these receptors, no antigen is known. Culturing for ten to eleven days preceded CD4+ T cell isolation. Everyone in the study got two shots of either the BNT162b2 or mRNA-1273 vaccine. The assay was immunoSEQ multiplex PCR, and TCRdb's table has in-frame clones only and misses some. The data contain under 70,000 clones, 70% to 85% of them singletons. The material was CD4+ T cells from PBMCs cultured without peptide, obtained after COVID-19 vaccination. These receptors were taken from a human donor who received a COVID-19 vaccine.

The rearrangement links TRBV11-2 to TRBJ2-1; no clear D. Germline V gives CDR1 SGHAT, CDR2 FQNNGV. There are 13 residues in the CDR3. Trimming cost V 1 base and J 8 bases, with 9 bases left between them. CDR3 amino acids: CASSLAARHEQFF. The CDR3 DNA is TGTGCCAGCAGCTTAGCGGCCCGGCATGAGCAGTTCTTC.

The genes are TRBV6-5 and TRBJ2-7, with unresolved D. The V end was cut by 8 bases, the J end by 2 bases, with 16 bases between. Germline V gives CDR1 MNHEY, CDR2 SVGAGI. This CDR3 spans 14 amino acids. CDR3 sequence (DNA): TGTGCCAGCGGAAGGGATCAGGCCACCTACGAGCAGTACGTC. Residues: CASGRDQATYEQYV.